This T cell receptor beta chain came from a study of metastatic and nonmetastatic thyroid tumors. Study overall: Where malignant and benign thyroid patients were concerned, repertoires were compared across blood and tumor or nodule tissue.

No treatment had been given to any patient before thyroid surgery. With regard to this clone: Its antigen is unidentified. A read error may account for a junction end that differs from germline.

Per the authors' pipeline: In papillary thyroid cancer, a distant-metastasis classifier was built using CDR3 differences across clinicopathological groups. Via MiXCR, TCRdb re-called the PCR reads. The V and J calls were determined by TCRdb, not by the authors. The sample lists about 8,600 clones; about 30% were seen once. The CDR3 loop spans 16 amino acids. CDR1 is SQVTM and CDR2 is ANQGSEA in the germline V gene. Study-wide results and limits: The study reportedly found significantly higher TCR beta diversity in malignant thyroid tumors than benign nodules, in blood and tumor.

This TCR was recovered from a female donor with papillary thyroid cancer or a benign thyroid nodule (not recorded which). Some clones in this sample may be carry-over from other donors' samples. Sequencing was performed on adjacent normal tissue. V and J are TRBV29-1 and TRBJ2-6; 11 bases line up with TRBD1. The CDR3 loop reads CIAPDRGPSEANVLTF. Here the CDR3 DNA reads TGCATCGCTCCGGACAGGGGGCCCTCTGAGGCCAACGTCCTGACTTTC.